This note documents a single T cell receptor beta chain sequence. This clonotype appeared a few times. Its recognized antigen is unknown. No qualities accompany the bases; no much larger clone lies one base away. Library method: 5' RACE. TCRdb names Illumina HiSeq 2000 as the instrument used. A universal primer binding site was added through template switching, and the final cDNA carried a unique molecular identifier so that TCR cDNA molecules could be counted accurately. Specific primers in the conserved constant-segment region were used to synthesize first-strand cDNA for TCR alpha and beta chains. To control for contamination, each cDNA library was double barcoded with a SMART-Mk sample barcode plus Illumina barcodes. Two successive PCR steps introduced TruSeq adapter sequences along with Illumina sample barcodes. The TCR alpha and beta cDNA libraries were sequenced on the Illumina HiSeq platform using custom primers. Per the original workflow: Unique molecular identifiers were extracted from raw reads with MiGEC, and CDR3 positions were determined with MiXCR. Recombination models were inferred per individual with the repgenHMM and IGoR tools using an EM algorithm. Shared clonotype analysis was performed with the tcR package in R, normalizing sharing by the product of cloneset sizes. Out-of-frame nonproductive sequences were analyzed to study raw recombination free of thymic and clonal selection effects. The public reads were reprocessed in TCRdb via fastp at Q25 and MiXCR, keeping in-frame beta chains. Rows are unified per CDR3 protein, each entry keeping the most common DNA and genes. TCRdb, not the original authors, processed these V and J calls. A total of 550,000 to 700,000 distinct CDR3 sequences appear in this sample, about 20% of them only once. The ten largest clonotypes hold about 4.3% of the sample.

Every donor in the study was a healthy Caucasian. Three pairs of female monozygotic twins, all aged 18 to 29 years, made up the twin cohort. RNA for TCR libraries was isolated from peripheral blood mononuclear cells. The CDR3 spans 16 residues, from the cysteine through the phenylalanine. Only the CDR3 DNA stays, 48 bases, in frame from base 1. Trimming takes 3 bases from V and 3 bases from J, and the germline ends sit 14 bases apart. CDR1 and CDR2, per the germline V gene (reference sequence), are SEHNR and FQNEAQ. The sample originates from a study of identical twins (dated by TCRdb to about 2016). For the wider study: TCR alpha and beta repertoires from monozygotic twins, unrelated adults of various ages and cord blood were deep-sequenced to test whether fetal clonotypes persist. To rule out contamination, replicate twin experiments were performed at different times with different library preparation protocols. Overall results and qualifications from the work: Fewer insertions were carried by abundant cord blood beta clonotypes, a similar but weaker trend appeared in young adult naive repertoires, and no such trend appeared in memory repertoires. In beta out-of-frame sequences, excess twin sharing was weaker, because having fewer shared sequences lowered the signal-to-noise ratio. Because the same donors could not be followed over many years, the conclusions depended on cross-sectional statistical analysis. Invariant T cells such as MAIT and iNKT could partly confound zero-insertion analyses, although diverse VJ usage argued against such confounding for most clonotypes. Out-of-frame TCR alpha sequences shared between twins showed an excess of low generation-probability sequences compared with coincidental sharing between unrelated individuals. Out-of-frame TCR alpha sharing in monozygotic twins was systematically underestimated by recombination models, whereas sharing between unrelated individuals was in agreement with the recombination models.

The same specimen was also included in a second study, on T cells expressing NK-cell markers. The second source states: About eight donors provided sorted CD3+CD56+NKG2C+, CD3+CD56+NKG2C- and CD3+CD56-NKG2C+ T-cell subsets, whose TCR beta-chain repertoires were profiled. Of the eight sequenced donors, seven were found to be HCMV-seropositive and one was found to be HCMV-seronegative. In several experiments an anti-gammadeltaTCR antibody was added to restrict sorting to alphabetaTCR-expressing T cells. In roughly six donors, the dominant CD3+CD56+NKG2C+ clonotypes ranked among the top 10 CD8+ clonotypes, making up roughly 1.0-7.0% of CD8+ T cells. Those dominant clonotypes were again the most abundant among CD3+CD56-NKG2C+ cells in a few donors, at about 25-60.1%. Whether the expanded NKG2C-expressing T cell clones were specific for HCMV antigens was left unclear. Randomly selected healthy volunteers, three men and five women, were used as the eight sequenced donors. A commercial ELISA kit detecting HCMV-specific IgG in serum was used to determine HCMV serostatus. For about 6 donors, bulk peripheral blood T-cell repertoires were additionally sequenced from unsorted PBMC. Reads were demultiplexed and grouped by UMI with MIGEC, and clonotypes were assembled and quantified with MiTCR. To exclude erroneous sequences, any TCR cDNA sequence not supported by at least two reads was discarded. The tcR package was used for downstream repertoire analysis, with clonotypes matched between fractions based on CDR3 nucleotide sequence plus V segment. VDJmatch was used to annotate antigen specificity against VDJdb, with one amino acid substitution allowed in CDR3.

Sample: PBMCs. In this chain, TRBV7-9 is recombined with TRBJ2-2; the D segment could be TRBD1, given 5 matching bases. This TCR derives from a woman between 18 and 30 years old in good health. Read as DNA, the sequence is TGTGCCAGCAGCTTCAGCAGGGCGTCGTACACCGGGGAGCTGTTTTTT. It is translated as CASSFSRASYTGELFF.